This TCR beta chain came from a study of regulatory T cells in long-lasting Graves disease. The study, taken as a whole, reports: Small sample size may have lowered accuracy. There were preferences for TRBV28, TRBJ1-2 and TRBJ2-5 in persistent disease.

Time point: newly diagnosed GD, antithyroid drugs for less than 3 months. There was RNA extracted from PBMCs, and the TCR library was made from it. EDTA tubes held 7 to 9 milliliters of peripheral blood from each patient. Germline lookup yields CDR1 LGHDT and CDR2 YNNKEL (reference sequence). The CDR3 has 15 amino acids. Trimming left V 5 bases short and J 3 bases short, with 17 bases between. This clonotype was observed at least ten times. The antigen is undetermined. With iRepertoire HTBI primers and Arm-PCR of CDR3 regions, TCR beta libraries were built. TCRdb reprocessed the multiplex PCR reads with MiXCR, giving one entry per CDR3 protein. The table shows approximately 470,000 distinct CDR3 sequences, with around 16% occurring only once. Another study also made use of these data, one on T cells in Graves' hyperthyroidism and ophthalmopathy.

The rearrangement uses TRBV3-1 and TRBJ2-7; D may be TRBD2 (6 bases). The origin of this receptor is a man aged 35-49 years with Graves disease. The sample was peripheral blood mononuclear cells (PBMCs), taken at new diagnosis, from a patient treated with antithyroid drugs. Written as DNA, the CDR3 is TGTGCCAGCAGCACGTCCGGGACTTCCGACTACGAGCAGTACTTC. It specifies CASSTSGTSDYEQYF.